This T cell receptor (beta chain) was identified during a study of T cell responses to AZD1222 COVID-19 vaccine. Germline CDR1 is LGHNA and CDR2 is YSLEER. V dropped 2 bases and J dropped 6; count of bases not matched to a gene: 4. The CDR3 extends over 14 amino acids. The protocol was immunoSEQ multiplex PCR, while the TCRdb copy is restricted to in-frame clones and leaves out a portion. The sample holds some 67,000 clones, roughly 85% seen once. Comments on this clone: Its target is unknown.

Study observations and caveats: Receipt of two AZD1222 doses was followed by a rise in Spike-specific TCR breadth and depth. Baseline antibody screening turned up just six seropositive AZD1222 recipients. Most donors were white British and more were female, and clonal diversity was possibly underestimated.

V gene TRBV4-3 combines with J gene TRBJ2-7, with TRBD2 matching 10 bases. The TCR was taken from an adult who received the AZD1222 COVID-19 vaccine. Source: peripheral blood, taken 28 days after the second AZD1222 dose. The CDR3 DNA is TGCGCCAGCAGCCAACTAGCGGGGGCTAGCGAGCAGTACTTC. It is translated as CASSQLAGASEQYF.